This T cell receptor beta chain was retrieved from a study of T-cell memory formation after mild COVID-19 (dated by TCRdb to 2020 to 2022). Context from the whole study: TCR sequence clusters from the two donors were found to be largely donor specific. In two donors, T-cell clones that expanded and contracted after mild COVID-19 were followed by sequencing TCRalpha and TCRbeta repertoires longitudinally. The cohort comprised two young, previously healthy adult volunteers, one female and one male.

From V the trimming removes 5 bases and from J it removes 4 bases, while the gene matches leave 9 bases of the junction unaccounted for. From the cysteine up to the phenylalanine, the CDR3 has a length of 16 residues. The sequence is cut down to CDR3 DNA, 48 bases in frame from base 1. CDR1 and CDR2, looked up from the germline V gene (reference sequence), are LNHNV and YYDKDF. Turning to this clonotype: There is no known antigen for this receptor. Per-base quality was not reported, and no clone a single base away is much larger than it.

Overall study results and their limits: Balanced CD4/CD8 phenotypes were observed for clones contracting from day 15 to 85, whereas a bias towards CD4+ was observed for a second wave of clones expanding from day 15 to 37. The second-wave clones that peaked on day 37 were not confirmed to be SARS-CoV-2 specific. The study covered only a couple of mild cases, and larger cohorts including severe cases with pre-infection samples were considered necessary. The detection of some responding clones in pre-infection memory suggests that pre-existing cross-reactive memory T cells joined the SARS-CoV-2 response. Contracting CD4+ clones were located mainly in the CM and EM memory subsets, whereas CD8+ clones were found to be enriched in EMRA.

Sequencing was performed on an Illumina NovaSeq 6000. Using 5'RACE with constant-segment primers, TCRalpha and TCRbeta cDNA libraries were constructed, with sample barcodes and unique molecular identifiers added in the process. RNA was extracted from every sample with Trizol reagent. The libraries were amplified in two PCR steps, and the second step added a second sample barcode and Illumina TruSeq adapters. Sequencing of libraries was performed on an Illumina NovaSeq with 2 x 150 bp paired-end reads. Per the source publication's procedure: With migec v1.2.7, reads were demultiplexed and then collapsed into UMI-guided consensus sequences. With mixcr v2.1.11, UMI consensuses were aligned to TRA and TRB V and J templates and assembled into clonotypes. Expanded or contracted clonotypes were those called significant by both edgeR and NoisET, with noise models trained on biological replicates. edgeR calls used a false discovery rate-adjusted p below 0.01 and a log2 fold-change threshold of 1. As an exploratory analysis of dynamics, max-normalized trajectories of the 1000 most abundant clonotypes were examined by PCA with hierarchical clustering. The CD4 or CD8 phenotype of responding clones was assigned using the separately sequenced CD4+ and CD8+ repertoires. TCRdb reprocessing: public reads trimmed at Q25 with fastp, clones called with MiXCR, in-frame beta chains kept. Identical CDR3 proteins give one entry, which carries the most common genes and DNA. The authors' filters were not applied to this entry. The sample yields about 400,000 distinct CDR3 sequences; over 15% were counted once. Around a fifth of the sample belongs to the ten largest clones.

PBMCs were isolated by Ficoll-Paque density gradient centrifugation. This TCR was sampled from a man aged 18 to 35 who had mild COVID-19 (a few samples of this study predate the infection). The sample titles of this study are shuffled in the database, so cell type and time point are left out; the donor was told from shared clones. Sample: PBMCs or a T cell subset sorted from them (not recorded which). The chain uses TRBV15 and TRBJ2-1; the junction holds 9 bases that match TRBD2. The nucleotides read TGTGCCACCAGCCCCAGTAGGCGGGGGGGTTACAATGAGCAGTTCTTC. It translates to CATSPSRRGGYNEQFF.